The 3 T cell receptor beta chains below all came from one sample that was sequenced in a study of T cells after yellow fever vaccination. One entry per CDR3 protein results from TCRdb running MiXCR on the 5' RACE reads. The sample shows 450,000 to 550,000 distinct CDR3 sequences, 15% to 20% of them seen only once. The sample consisted of PBMCs, taken 15 days after the yellow fever booster vaccination. All receptors derive from a man aged 25 to 40 who received the YFV17D yellow fever vaccine.

The chain has TRBV5-5 and TRBJ2-4, with 7 nucleotides matching TRBD1. This CDR3 has 14 amino acids. Germline V gene lookup returns CDR1 SGHKS and CDR2 YYEKEE (reference sequence). Germline trimming cut 6 bases from V and 6 bases from J; bases unmatched to any gene: 9. CDR3 coding DNA: TGTGCCAGCACCATAGACAGGGCAGGAAACATTCAGTACTTC. It codes for CASTIDRAGNIQYF.

This clonotype was recorded a few times. The chain uses TRBV28 and TRBJ2-4, with unresolved D. This CDR3 has 14 amino acids. V lost 5 bases and J 0 bases, leaving 8 bases between the germline ends. Per the germline V gene, CDR1 is MDHEN and CDR2 is SYDVKM. CDR3 amino acids: CASSIGAAKNIQYF. The CDR3 coding sequence is TGTGCCAGCAGTATCGGCGCAGCCAAAAACATTCAGTACTTC. Based on the CDR3 plus reference TRBV28 and TRBJ2-4, the full variable domain is DVKVTQSSRYLVKRTGEKVFLECVQDMDHENMFWYRQDPGLGLRLIYFSYDVKMKEKGDIPEGYSVSREKKERFSLILESASTNQTSMYLCASSIGAAKNIQYFGAGTRLSVL.

In its sample, this clonotype was seen a few times. The J gene is TRBJ2-3, the V gene TRBV11-2, with D maybe TRBD2 (6 bases). From germline, CDR1 is SGHAT and CDR2 FQNNGV. V lost 1 base, J lost 6 bases, and 14 bases lay in between. This CDR3 is 15 amino acids long. DNA for the CDR3: TGTGCCAGCAGCTTAGTTCGAGGAGGGAGGGATACGCAGTATTTT. Its protein product is CASSLVRGGRDTQYF.